The next 21 T cell receptor beta chains were all read from a single sample in a study of shared clonotypes between healthy human individuals. Clones were sequenced by immunoSEQ multiplex PCR, and TCRdb holds only the in-frame ones, with some missing. The table has approximately 510,000 clones, 79% seen once. The sequenced sample was PBMCs. These receptors all come from a woman aged 40 to 55 in good health. Some clones in this sample may be carry-over from other donors' samples.

This chain connects TRBV11-3 to TRBJ1-1; TRBD1 matches 7 bases. Germline CDR1 reads SGHNT; CDR2 reads YENEEA. CDR3 length equals 15 residues. Trimming removed 4 bases from V and 1 base from J; junction bases left unmatched: 6. This CDR3 reads CASSSRTGGNTEAFF. CDR3 sequence (DNA): TGTGCCAGCAGCTCCCGGACAGGAGGGAACACTGAAGCTTTCTTT.

The gene calls are TRBV4-3 and TRBJ2-5; 9 nucleotides line up with TRBD2. The CDR3 loop spans 17 amino acids. The germline CDR1 and CDR2 sequences are LGHNA and YSLEER. Trimming at V came to 1 base and at J to 1 base, leaving 7 bases not matched to a gene. This CDR3 is CASSQATTSGFQETQYF. CDR3 DNA: TGCGCCAGCAGCCAAGCTACGACTAGCGGCTTCCAAGAGACCCAGTACTTC.

The table lists this clone with a count of one. V usage is TRBV11-2 and J usage is TRBJ2-3; a weak D match, TRBD2 (5 bases). Germline values: CDR1 SGHAT, CDR2 FQNNGV. V gave up 3 bases and J gave up 6 bases, with 19 bases separating them. The CDR3 is made up of 16 amino acids. The CDR3 DNA sequence: TGTGCCAGCAGCTTGTTGCGGTCCGGGGTTTTGGATACGCAGTATTTT. It is translated as CASSLLRSGVLDTQYF.

The chain combines TRBV5-1 with TRBJ2-1; 8 positions match TRBD2. The CDR3 is made up of 15 amino acids. J lost 12 bases, V lost 3 bases, and 14 bases had no gene match. Germline CDR1 is SGHRS and CDR2 is YFSETQ. CDR3 nucleotide sequence: TGCGCCAGCAGCTCGGCGGGCGGGAGGCCGGAAGGGCAGTTCTTC. This codes for CASSSAGGRPEGQFF.

The V call is TRBV30, the J call TRBJ1-2; the D gene is possibly TRBD1 (5 bases). Germline lookup yields CDR1 GTSNPN and CDR2 SVGIG (reference sequence). The CDR3 covers 13 residues. The ends were cut back, 3 bases at V and 6 bases at J, with 14 bases in the middle. The CDR3 loop is CAWSVGAPNGYTF. The CDR3 nucleotides are TGTGCCTGGAGCGTCGGGGCCCCAAATGGCTACACCTTC. The full variable domain, in which reference TRBV30 and TRBJ1-2 provide the parts outside the CDR3, is SQTIHQWPATLVQPVGSPLSLECTVEGTSNPNLYWYRQAAGRGLQLLFYSVGIGQISSEVPQNLSASRPQDRQFILSSKKLLLSDSGFYLCAWSVGAPNGYTFGSGTRLTVV.

This clone was counted a single time. CDR3 nucleotide sequence: TGTGCCAGCTCATCCAGGACTAGCGGGGATTACAATGAGCAGTTCTTC. Encoded protein: CASSSRTSGDYNEQFF. The chain couples TRBV18 to TRBJ2-1; 12 bases agree with TRBD2. The V and J ends lost 5 bases and 4 bases, in that order; junction bases with no gene match: 6. The CDR3 sequence is 16 residues long. From germline, CDR1 is KGHSH and CDR2 LQKENI. Supplemented by reference TRBV18 and TRBJ2-1, the full variable domain reads NAGVMQNPRHLVRRRGQEARLRCSPMKGHSHVYWYRQLPEEGLKFMVYLQKENIIDESGMPKERFSAEFPKEGPSILRIQQVVRGDSAAYFCASSSRTSGDYNEQFFGPGTRLTVL.

The chain employs TRBV13 and TRBJ1-1, with a tentative D call TRBD1 (5 bases). The CDR3 has 16 amino acids. The germline CDR1 and CDR2 sequences are PRHDT and FYEKMQ (reference sequence). The ends were cut back, 5 bases at V and 3 bases at J, with 19 bases in the middle. In nucleotides, the CDR3 is TGTGCCAGCAGCCCAGGGCAGGGTACGAGGCACACTGAAGCTTTCTTT. It codes for CASSPGQGTRHTEAFF.

V usage is TRBV4-1 and J usage is TRBJ2-2; no firm D call. V was pared by 1 base and J by 4 bases, with 4 bases between. Germline V gives CDR1 MGHRA, CDR2 YSYEKL. The CDR3 runs to 13 residues. CDR3 sequence: CASSQGLTGELFF. The CDR3 DNA sequence: TGCGCCAGCAGCCAAGGACTCACCGGGGAGCTGTTTTTT.

The chain joins TRBV5-4 to TRBJ2-2, with D possibly being TRBD2 (7 bases). There are 16 residues in the CDR3. V lost 4 bases and J 5 bases, leaving 18 bases between the germline ends. Germline V CDR1 and CDR2: SGHNT, YYREEE (reference sequence). The CDR3 DNA follows: TGTGCCAGCAGCACGGGGGGCCTAGGAGGGACCGGGGAGCTGTTTTTT. Encoded protein: CASSTGGLGGTGELFF.

This clone was detected a few times. Within the sample, other DNA sequences also encode this same CDR3. The chain couples TRBV18 to TRBJ1-2, with TRBD1 matching over 9 bases. Germline CDR1 is KGHSH and CDR2 is LQKENI. V trimming: 3 bases; J trimming: 4 bases; junction bases outside the gene matches: 0. This CDR3 spans 13 amino acids. The CDR3 region has the DNA TGTGCCAGCTCACCGGACAGGGGCTATGGCTACACCTTC. Translating it yields CASSPDRGYGYTF.

This clone was seen more than once but under ten times. The chain links TRBV5-4 to TRBJ1-2, with D maybe TRBD1 (6 bases). Germline CDR1 reads SGHNT; CDR2 reads YYREEE (reference sequence). The CDR3 covers 14 residues. V lost 5 bases and J 2 bases, leaving 13 bases between the germline ends. The CDR3, as DNA: TGTGCCAGCAGGGTAGGGGGGATGAACTATGGCTACACCTTC. It encodes CASRVGGMNYGYTF. The whole variable domain, filled in from reference TRBV5-4 and TRBJ1-2, reads ETGVTQSPTHLIKTRGQQVTLRCSSQSGHNTVSWYQQALGQGPQFIFQYYREEENGRGNFPPRFSGLQFPNYSSELNVNALELDDSALYLCASRVGGMNYGYTFGSGTRLTVV.

This chain connects TRBV5-4 to TRBJ2-5; possibly TRBD1 for D (6 bases). The germline gives CDR1 SGHNT, CDR2 YYREEE (reference sequence). This CDR3 has 15 residues. V was clipped by 1 base and J by 5 bases, with 15 bases between them. CDR3 in DNA: TGTGCCAGCAGCTTGTCGCTAGGCCAGGGGGAGACCCAGTACTTC. Amino acids: CASSLSLGQGETQYF.

The chain has TRBV30 and TRBJ2-1, with D perhaps matching TRBD2 (5 bases). The CDR3 spans 14 residues. The V end was cut by 0 bases, the J end by 6 bases, with 12 bases between. Germline V lookup: CDR1 GTSNPN, CDR2 SVGIG (reference sequence). The CDR3 region has the DNA TGTGCCTGGAGTGTCCGGGGTGAACCCAATGAGCAGTTCTTC. This encodes CAWSVRGEPNEQFF.

This clone has only one observation. This chain links TRBV10-2 with TRBJ2-1, with D maybe TRBD2 (6 bases). The CDR3 covers 14 residues. V was clipped by 4 bases and J by 4 bases, with 11 bases between them. The germline V gene encodes CDR1 WSHSY and CDR2 SAAADI. This chain's CDR3 is CASSVASAYNEQFF. The DNA for the CDR3 is TGCGCCAGCAGTGTCGCTAGCGCGTACAATGAGCAGTTCTTC.

The V gene is TRBV29-1, the J gene TRBJ2-3; TRBD1 matches at 10 bases. V shed 6 bases and J 5 bases; nucleotides not matched to a gene: 5. CDR3 length: 13 amino acids. The germline V gene has CDR1 SQVTM and CDR2 ANQGSEA. The CDR3 DNA sequence: TGCAGCGTCCGACAGGGGGCGAGAGATACGCAGTATTTT. Protein product: CSVRQGARDTQYF.

This chain connects TRBV28 to TRBJ2-3; the match to TRBD1 covers 8 bases. This CDR3 spans 14 amino acids. The V and J ends lost 7 bases and 2 bases, in that order; junction bases with no gene match: 5. From germline, CDR1 is MDHEN and CDR2 SYDVKM. The CDR3 loop reads CASTLTGATDTQYF. The CDR3 nucleotides are TGTGCCAGCACCCTGACAGGGGCCACAGATACGCAGTATTTT.

The rearrangement links TRBV11-2 to TRBJ2-7, with 10 bases that match TRBD2. The CDR3 covers 15 residues. V lost 3 bases and J lost 6; bases outside the gene matches: 8. Germline V CDR1 and CDR2: SGHAT, FQNNGV. This chain's CDR3 is CASSFSSGSSGEQYF. The CDR3 nucleotides are TGTGCCAGCAGCTTTTCTAGCGGGAGCAGCGGCGAGCAGTACTTC.

This clone was picked up a small number of times. V gene TRBV28 combines with J gene TRBJ2-1, with D perhaps TRBD1 or TRBD2 (6 bases each). The CDR3 totals 22 residues. V was trimmed by 4 bases and J by 4 bases, leaving 35 bases between them. CDR1 is MDHEN and CDR2 is SYDVKM in the germline V gene. The chain's CDR3 is CASSYPSARGERYESVYNEQFF. The CDR3 DNA reads TGTGCCAGCAGTTACCCCTCGGCAAGGGGGGAAAGGTATGAAAGCGTTTACAATGAGCAGTTCTTC.

The V gene is TRBV7-8, the J gene TRBJ2-7; possibly TRBD2 for D (6 bases). The CDR3 covers 14 residues. V lost 2 bases to trimming and J lost 3 bases, with 11 bases between them. Germline-derived CDR1 and CDR2 are SGHVS and FQNEAQ. CDR3 sequence: CASSLRGRGYEQYF. In nucleotides, the CDR3 is TGTGCCAGCAGCTTACGGGGGAGAGGCTACGAGCAGTACTTC.

J is TRBJ1-5 and V is TRBV5-1; D is possibly TRBD1 (5 bases). V gave up 4 bases and J gave up 6 bases, with 17 bases separating them. The CDR3 runs 15 residues. Looked up from germline, CDR1 is SGHRS and CDR2 is YFSETQ. Here the CDR3 DNA reads TGCGCCAGCAGCCCCGAGGGTAGGGGAAGTCAGCCCCAGCATTTT. Translating gives CASSPEGRGSQPQHF.

The gene calls are TRBV2 and TRBJ2-1; 12 positions match TRBD2. This CDR3 is built from 15 residues. The J segment lost 4 bases and the V segment lost 7 bases, leaving 5 bases of the junction unmatched. CDR1 and CDR2 (germline): SNHLY, FYNNEI. This CDR3 is CASTSSGRAYNEQFF. The DNA of the CDR3 is TGTGCCAGCACCTCTAGCGGGAGGGCTTACAATGAGCAGTTCTTC.